These T cell receptor beta chains were read from a single sample in a study of CD8+ T cells in alopecia areata. Repertoires were generated with immunoSEQ multiplex PCR, while TCRdb's copy carries only in-frame clones and drops some. The repertoire holds some 220,000 clones, around three fifths seen once, with more than 1.5% in the top ten. Material: CD4+ T cells sorted from blood, obtained at week 4, from a patient treated with tofacitinib. Every receptor here comes from a human donor with alopecia areata. The CDR3 runs from the conserved cysteine through the conserved F or W. D genes are given only for firm matches. Clone size is shown for a subset of rows, as once, few, many or a class of expanded clone.

J: TRBJ2-7; size: .; V: TRBV25-1; D: TRBD1; DNA: TGTGCCAGCAGTGTGACAGGGGGCACGTACGAGCAGTACTTC; CDR3: CASSVTGGTYEQYF
J: TRBJ1-2; size: .; V: TRBV13; D: .; DNA: TGTGCCAGCAGCTCCGACAGGATCTATGGCTACACCTTC; CDR3: CASSSDRIYGYTF
J: TRBJ1-2; size: .; V: TRBV7-2; D: TRBD1; DNA: TGTGCCAGCAGCTTAGACAGGGGCTATGGCTACACCTTC; CDR3: CASSLDRGYGYTF
J: TRBJ1-1; size: few; V: TRBV20-1; D: .; DNA: TGCAGTGCTAGTGTGGGCACTGAAGCTTTCTTT; CDR3: CSASVGTEAFF
J: TRBJ1-2; size: .; V: TRBV28; D: .; DNA: TGTGCCAGCAGTTTATCTACAGGGTGGGATGGCTACACCTTC; CDR3: CASSLSTGWDGYTF
J: TRBJ1-2; size: .; V: TRBV4-1; D: .; DNA: TGCGCCAGCAGCCAAGGGGAACAACTCCCCCGTGGCTACACCTTC; CDR3: CASSQGEQLPRGYTF
J: TRBJ2-5; size: .; V: TRBV30; D: .; DNA: TGTGCCTGGAGTACAGGTTTGGGGAAAGAGACCCAGTACTTC; CDR3: CAWSTGLGKETQYF
J: TRBJ2-7; size: .; V: TRBV2; D: .; DNA: TGTGCCAGCAGTCCTACCCACGCAGCTACGGGTGGCGAGCAGTACTTC; CDR3: CASSPTHAATGGEQYF
J: TRBJ2-7; size: .; V: TRBV6-6; D: .; DNA: TGTGCCAGCAGTCAGATAAGACAGGTGCAGTACTTC; CDR3: CASSQIRQVQYF
J: TRBJ2-5; size: .; V: TRBV29-1; D: .; DNA: TGCAGCGTCAAAGGGGGGGGAGAGACCCAGTACTTC; CDR3: CSVKGGGETQYF
J: TRBJ2-3; size: .; V: TRBV7-9; D: .; DNA: TGTGCCAGCAGCCGGGACTGGGGCGGAGATACGCAGTATTTT; CDR3: CASSRDWGGDTQYF
J: TRBJ2-7; size: few; V: TRBV7-6; D: TRBD1; DNA: TGTGCCAGCAGCTTGACAGGGGGCTCCTACGAGCAGTACTTC; CDR3: CASSLTGGSYEQYF
J: TRBJ1-5; size: .; V: TRBV19; D: .; DNA: TGTGCCAGTAGTATAGGTGGACAGCTACCCTCCAATCAGCCCCAGCATTTT; CDR3: CASSIGGQLPSNQPQHF
J: TRBJ1-2; size: .; V: TRBV29-1; D: .; DNA: TGCAGTATTTCCCGAGCTAACTATGGCTACACCTTC; CDR3: CSISRANYGYTF
J: TRBJ2-2; size: once; V: TRBV6-5; D: .; DNA: TGTGCCAGCAGTTACCTCGTGGCGGCCGGGGAGCTGTTTTTT; CDR3: CASSYLVAAGELFF
J: TRBJ2-2; size: .; V: TRBV29-1; D: TRBD2; DNA: TGCAGCGTTGCCGAACTAGCGGAAAACGGGGAGCTGTTTTTT; CDR3: CSVAELAENGELFF
J: TRBJ2-5; size: .; V: TRBV11-2; D: .; DNA: TGTGCCAGCAGCGGAGGCCGGTACCAAGAGACCCAGTACTTC; CDR3: CASSGGRYQETQYF
J: TRBJ1-4; size: .; V: TRBV4-1; D: TRBD1; DNA: TGCGCCAGCAGCCTCCTCCCGGGACAGTCTGAAAAACTGTTTTTT; CDR3: CASSLLPGQSEKLFF
J: TRBJ1-6; size: .; V: TRBV4-1; D: .; DNA: TGCGCCAGCAGCCAAGACAGAAGCTCCTATAATTCACCCCTCCACTTT; CDR3: CASSQDRSSYNSPLHF
J: TRBJ2-7; size: .; V: TRBV5-1; D: TRBD2; DNA: TGCGCCAGCAGCGACGGGACTAGGGTTTCCTACGAGCAGTACTTC; CDR3: CASSDGTRVSYEQYF
J: TRBJ2-3; size: few; V: TRBV27; D: .; DNA: TGTGCCAGCGAGCCCCGGGGGGCTAGAACAGATACGCAGTATTTT; CDR3: CASEPRGARTDTQYF
J: TRBJ2-3; size: .; V: TRBV5-1; D: .; DNA: TGCGCCAGCAGCTTAATCAGGGGCACAGATACGCAGTATTTT; CDR3: CASSLIRGTDTQYF
J: TRBJ2-7; size: .; V: TRBV29-1; D: TRBD2; DNA: TGCAGCGTTGAACGGGGAGGGAACGAGCAGTACTTC; CDR3: CSVERGGNEQYF
J: TRBJ2-7; size: .; V: TRBV15; D: .; DNA: TGTGCCACCGGGGCCCCCGGGCAGGGTCGAAGCTCCTACGAGCAGTACTTC; CDR3: CATGAPGQGRSSYEQYF
J: TRBJ2-7; size: many; V: TRBV5-1; D: .; DNA: TGCGCCAGCAGCTTGGTCGGTTCAGGACCCTCGCCCTACGAGCAGTACTTC; CDR3: CASSLVGSGPSPYEQYF
J: TRBJ1-5; size: .; V: TRBV27; D: .; DNA: TGTGCCAGCAGTTCTCAGGCGACCAAGCCCCAGCATTTT; CDR3: CASSSQATKPQHF
J: TRBJ2-3; size: .; V: TRBV2; D: .; DNA: TGTGCCAGCAAGGAGGGCAGCACAGATACGCAGTATTTT; CDR3: CASKEGSTDTQYF
J: TRBJ2-6; size: .; V: TRBV4-1; D: .; DNA: TGCGCCAGCAGCCCAAATCCGGCTGGGGCCAACGTCCTGACTTTC; CDR3: CASSPNPAGANVLTF
J: TRBJ2-3; size: few; V: TRBV19; D: .; DNA: TGTGCCAGTAGTAAGCAGGGGGGCCGCACAGATACGCAGTATTTT; CDR3: CASSKQGGRTDTQYF
J: TRBJ1-1; size: .; V: TRBV29-1; D: .; DNA: TGCAGCGCCGCACCCCAGGGTGGCACTGAAGCTTTCTTT; CDR3: CSAAPQGGTEAFF
J: TRBJ1-1; size: .; V: TRBV19; D: .; DNA: TGTGCCAGTACCTCACAGGGGAACACTGAAGCTTTCTTT; CDR3: CASTSQGNTEAFF
J: TRBJ2-1; size: few; V: TRBV11-3; D: TRBD2; DNA: TGTGCCAGCAGCTTCTATAGCATAGCGGGGGTCAAAAATGAGCAGTTCTTC; CDR3: CASSFYSIAGVKNEQFF
J: TRBJ1-5; size: .; V: TRBV11-2; D: TRBD1; DNA: TGTGCCAGCAGCTTAAGGGACAGAAGCAATCAGCCCCAGCATTTT; CDR3: CASSLRDRSNQPQHF
J: TRBJ2-3; size: .; V: TRBV4-3; D: .; DNA: TGCGCCAGCAGCCAAGGGACCTTCACAGATACGCAGTATTTT; CDR3: CASSQGTFTDTQYF
J: TRBJ1-1; size: few; V: TRBV27; D: .; DNA: TGTGCCAGCAGTCGTATAGTAAACACTGAAGCTTTCTTT; CDR3: CASSRIVNTEAFF
J: TRBJ2-2; size: once; V: TRBV5-6; D: .; DNA: TGTGCCAGCAGCTTGTTAACGTCCGGGGAGCTGTTTTTT; CDR3: CASSLLTSGELFF
J: TRBJ1-1; size: medium-sized; V: TRBV29-1; D: .; DNA: TGCAGCGTTAAGCAGGCCCTGAACACTGAAGCTTTCTTT; CDR3: CSVKQALNTEAFF